The sequence of this T cell receptor beta chain was determined in a study of control samples from healthy donors and cancer patients. Generated by immunoSEQ multiplex PCR, the TCRdb table keeps only in-frame clones and is missing some. The repertoire has 100,000 to 150,000 clones, approximately 92% of them found once; the top ten carry about 2.5%. V dropped 2 bases and J dropped 0 bases, with 14 bases sitting between them. The CDR3 consists of 16 residues. Germline V lookup: CDR1 SGHRS, CDR2 YFSETQ. This clonotype was obtained from a man aged 35-49 years in good health. Sequencing was done on a sample of blood. The V call is TRBV5-1, the J call TRBJ1-1; tentatively, D is TRBD1 (6 bases). DNA for the CDR3: TGCGCCAGCAGCTTAACAGGGAAAGGCATGAACACTGAAGCTTTCTTT. Amino acid sequence: CASSLTGKGMNTEAFF.